The 5 T cell receptor beta chains in this list originate from one sample, sequenced in a study of spatial heterogeneity in lung cancer. Specified time point: sample taken at primary tumor resection. Extraction of whole RNA from tumor, nontumor lung or frozen PBMC preceded unsorted sequencing. Using its own MiXCR run on the 5' RACE reads, TCRdb lists one record per CDR3 protein. The repertoire holds fewer than 20,000 distinct CDR3 sequences, with roughly 23% as singletons. The sequences come from PBMCs, collected at surgery. The receptors were gathered from a female donor with early-stage non-small cell lung cancer.

The chain has TRBV19 and TRBJ1-1; D gene uncertain. The germline V and J ends were trimmed by 3 bases and 4 bases, with 6 bases remaining between them. The germline V gene has CDR1 LNHDA and CDR2 SQIVND (reference sequence). The CDR3 totals 12 residues. This chain's CDR3 is CASSIGSTEAFF. The CDR3, as DNA: TGTGCCAGTAGTATCGGTAGCACTGAAGCTTTCTTT.

This clonotype was detected ten times or more. The chain joins TRBV11-2 to TRBJ2-3; D not certain. V was clipped by 1 base and J by 2 bases, with 10 bases between them. CDR1 and CDR2 from the germline V gene are SGHAT and FQNNGV. This CDR3 comprises 15 residues. DNA for the CDR3: TGTGCCAGCAGCTTAGCTCTCACGGTCACAGATACGCAGTATTTT. Protein product: CASSLALTVTDTQYF.

This chain connects TRBV12-3 or TRBV12-4 to TRBJ1-1, with D unresolved. The V and J ends lost 3 bases and 4 bases respectively, with 12 bases between them. The CDR3 length is 14 residues. CDR3 protein: CASSLSRSGTEAFF. In DNA form, the CDR3 reads TGTGCCAGCAGTTTGTCTAGGTCGGGCACTGAAGCTTTCTTT.

This chain joins TRBV7-2 and TRBJ1-1; no clear D. The ends were cut back, 8 bases at V and 0 bases at J, with 10 bases in the middle. CDR3 length equals 13 residues. CDR1 is SGHTA and CDR2 is FQGNSA in the germline V gene. The CDR3 DNA reads TGTGCCAGCGGGCACAGAATGAACACTGAAGCTTTCTTT. Its translation: CASGHRMNTEAFF. The full variable domain, in which reference TRBV7-2 and TRBJ1-1 provide the parts outside the CDR3, is GAGVSQSPSNKVTEKGKDVELRCDPISGHTALYWYRQSLGQGLEFLIYFQGNSAPDKSGLPSDRFSAERTGGSVSTLTIQRTQQEDSAVYLCASGHRMNTEAFFGQGTRLTVV.

In this sample, this clonotype turned up many times. The chain links TRBV5-1 to TRBJ2-7; tentative D call: TRBD2 (5 bases). The CDR3 spans 15 residues. Germline CDR1 is SGHRS and CDR2 is YFSETQ. V dropped 0 bases and J dropped 0 bases, with 10 bases sitting between them. CDR3 DNA sequence: TGCGCCAGCAGCTTGGCCGGCGGGTTCTCCTACGAGCAGTACTTC. It specifies CASSLAGGFSYEQYF.